This T cell receptor (beta chain) was identified in a study of cytomegalovirus exposure and HLA in healthy donors. Study-wide findings and caveats: Presence/absence analyses took donor sequencing depth as roughly uniform. The study had only CMV serostatus as immune exposure information. The authors considered a cluster of highly shared sequence variants likely to be a sequencing artifact. The listing of 160 or so TCR beta chains classed them as cytomegalovirus-associated.

On this clone: Its antigen remains unknown.

CDR1 and CDR2 from the germline V gene are SGHTA and FQGNSA. V lost 4 bases, J lost 4 bases, and 5 bases stayed unmatched. The CDR3 is 16 residues long. Use of 60 Vbeta and 13 Jbeta primers characterized the PCR. TCRdb keeps only in-frame clones here, not all; method: immunoSEQ multiplex PCR. The sample lists around 130,000 clones, 80% occurring once. The sample consisted of PBMCs. This receptor was taken from a human donor in good health. V and J are TRBV7-2 and TRBJ2-6; 9 positions agree with TRBD1. CDR3 sequence reads: CASSWRTGVGANVLTF. DNA of the CDR3: TGTGCCAGCAGCTGGCGGACAGGGGTCGGGGCCAACGTCCTGACTTTC.